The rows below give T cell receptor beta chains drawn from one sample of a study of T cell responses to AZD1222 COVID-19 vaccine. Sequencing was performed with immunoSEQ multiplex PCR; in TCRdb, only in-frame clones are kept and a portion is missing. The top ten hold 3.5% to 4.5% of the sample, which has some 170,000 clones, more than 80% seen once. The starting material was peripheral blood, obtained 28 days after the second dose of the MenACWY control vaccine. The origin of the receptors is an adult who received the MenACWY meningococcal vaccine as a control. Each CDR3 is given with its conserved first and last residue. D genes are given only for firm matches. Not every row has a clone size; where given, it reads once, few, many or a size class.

CDR3aa: CATSDPRGVGGYTF; CDR3nt: TGTGCCACCAGTGATCCCCGTGGGGTTGGGGGCTACACCTTC; v_gene: TRBV24-1; j_gene: TRBJ1-2; d_gene: -; abundance: -
CDR3aa: CAWSVYGTTEAFF; CDR3nt: TGTGCCTGGAGTGTATATGGAACAACTGAAGCTTTCTTT; v_gene: TRBV30; j_gene: TRBJ1-1; d_gene: -; abundance: -
CDR3aa: CASSLVSGEQYF; CDR3nt: TGTGCCAGCAGCTTAGTTAGTGGCGAGCAGTACTTC; v_gene: TRBV7-2; j_gene: TRBJ2-7; d_gene: -; abundance: -
CDR3aa: CASSPKGPSYNEQFF; CDR3nt: TGTGCCAGCAGCCCGAAGGGCCCCTCCTACAATGAGCAGTTCTTC; v_gene: TRBV7-3; j_gene: TRBJ2-1; d_gene: -; abundance: -
CDR3aa: CASSVGTGDYEQYF; CDR3nt: TGTGCCAGCAGCGTCGGGACAGGGGACTACGAGCAGTACTTC; v_gene: TRBV9; j_gene: TRBJ2-7; d_gene: TRBD1; abundance: -
CDR3aa: CASSLTPSGANVLTF; CDR3nt: TGTGCCAGCAGCCTTACCCCGTCTGGGGCCAACGTCCTGACTTTC; v_gene: TRBV3-1/TRBV3-2; j_gene: TRBJ2-6; d_gene: -; abundance: -
CDR3aa: CASSNQVAEAFF; CDR3nt: TGCGCCAGCAGCAATCAGGTCGCTGAAGCTTTCTTT; v_gene: TRBV5-1; j_gene: TRBJ1-1; d_gene: -; abundance: -
CDR3aa: CASSIESSGGTEAFF; CDR3nt: TGTGCCAGTAGTATAGAATCCTCAGGGGGCACTGAAGCTTTCTTT; v_gene: TRBV19; j_gene: TRBJ1-1; d_gene: TRBD1; abundance: -
CDR3aa: CASSQPSGANVLTF; CDR3nt: TGCGCCAGCAGCCAACCGTCTGGGGCCAACGTCCTGACTTTC; v_gene: TRBV4-1; j_gene: TRBJ2-6; d_gene: -; abundance: -
CDR3aa: CASSSRGGNTEAFF; CDR3nt: TGTGCCAGCAGCTCACGGGGGGGGAACACTGAAGCTTTCTTT; v_gene: TRBV6-5; j_gene: TRBJ1-1; d_gene: -; abundance: once
CDR3aa: CASSPRTGGREQYF; CDR3nt: TGTGCCAGCAGTCCAAGGACAGGGGGCCGCGAGCAGTACTTC; v_gene: TRBV28; j_gene: TRBJ2-7; d_gene: TRBD1; abundance: once
CDR3aa: CASSLEGVPNQPQHF; CDR3nt: TGTGCCAGCAGTTTAGAAGGGGTCCCCAATCAGCCCCAGCATTTT; v_gene: TRBV28; j_gene: TRBJ1-5; d_gene: -; abundance: -
CDR3aa: CASSPEGKAQPQHF; CDR3nt: TGCGCCAGCAGCCCTGAGGGGAAGGCTCAGCCCCAGCATTTT; v_gene: TRBV4-3; j_gene: TRBJ1-5; d_gene: -; abundance: -
CDR3aa: CASRRTGTGDYEQYF; CDR3nt: TGTGCCAGCAGACGAACCGGGACAGGGGACTACGAGCAGTACTTC; v_gene: TRBV3-1/TRBV3-2; j_gene: TRBJ2-7; d_gene: TRBD1; abundance: few
CDR3aa: CASSLGDYPEPQHF; CDR3nt: TGCGCCAGCAGCTTGGGTGACTATCCAGAACCCCAGCATTTT; v_gene: TRBV5-1; j_gene: TRBJ1-5; d_gene: -; abundance: -